This TCR beta chain is drawn from a study of cytomegalovirus exposure and HLA in healthy donors listed by TCRdb under 2017. With respect to the entire study: According to an earlier analysis of around 600 of the donors, some 180 million T cells yielded 90 million to 130 million unique TCR beta sequences and roughly 280 Gb of sequence data. A later genetic analysis took genome-wide SNP genotypes for about 65% of the 666 donors and used that subset as a discovery cohort. Alongside the repertoire data, information on donor age, sex, ethnicity and CMV serostatus was compiled. About five DR-DQ haplotypes were treated as single units for association and clustering because of strong linkage in the cohort. The study aimed to test whether cataloging public T cell receptors could reveal signatures of past pathogen exposure. In an earlier analysis of a few hundred of the donors, high-throughput TCR beta sequencing was used to judge whether each TCR beta V gene segment behaved as functional or pseudogenic. To predict cytomegalovirus infection status, the study combined high-throughput TCR immunosequencing, statistical association of individual TCRs with disease status, and machine learning. The number of donors typed differed by locus, with about 629-640 for A, B, C, DRB1 and DQB1, around 560 for DQA1, 600 to 610 for DPA1, and 400 to 490 for DPB1. A later analysis re-examined previously published TCR beta repertoires from about 700 donors and added high-resolution HLA genotyping to investigate patterns of TCR occurrence. In addition to the first cohort of 666 subjects, a separate validation cohort of approximately 130 different subjects was used. HLA typing covered class I and class II loci at four-digit resolution. Rather than drawing on any new phenotypic data, the later analysis identified candidate immune exposures from TCR beta sequences and the way those sequences occurred across donors. Of the roughly 430 genotyped donors, over 70% fell in the genetic ancestry cluster associated with self-reported Caucasian donors. Among around 400 genotyped donors of the cohort, an average of approximately 240,000 unique TCR beta nucleotide sequences was sequenced per donor, of which 15% to 20% were non-productive. Using immunosequencing, the study profiled T cell repertoires from fewer than 700 subjects and related those repertoires to cytomegalovirus serostatus. All discovery cohort repertoires had been generated on a single sequencing platform. Roughly 300 gigabases of sequencing data and 91 million or so unique TCR sequences made up an early release that covered about 640 HLA-typed donors. What the study reported, not specific to this receptor: The earlier analysis of about 600 of the donors excluded approximately 15 rarely observed V segments, including chromosome 9 orphons, because counts were too low. At a false discovery rate of 0.05, a later analysis linked 16,000 or so TCR beta sequences to specific HLA alleles. In vitro tests confirmed that three of the cytomegalovirus-associated TCR beta chains recognize cytomegalovirus antigens. A total of about 180 TCR beta chains were listed by the study as associated with cytomegalovirus. Several of the top co-occurrence clusters appeared to be linked to parvovirus B19, influenza, CMV and Epstein-Barr virus, according to a later analysis. The 87-base-pair reads could not distinguish some IMGT-functional V segments, including TRBV6-2 and TRBV6-3, so those segments were excluded. According to a later genetic analysis, donors in an Asian-associated ancestry cluster had fewer N-insertions in productive TCRs than the approximately 650-donor mean. A further reported finding was that TCR beta sequences accurately predicted the HLA-A and HLA-B alleles for most subjects in the first cohort. Most TCR sequences were seen in very few donors, while some public TCRs were found in many individuals. According to a later analysis, TCR association rates differed among HLA loci, with DRB1 alleles showing the most associated TCRs and HLA-C alleles showing the fewest. V-gene and J-gene trimming of TCR beta chains was associated with a missense DCLRE1C variant in a later genetic analysis, and the association was replicated in an independent cohort. Strong co-occurrence of HLA alleles, especially DR and DQ, made assigning TCR associations to individual alleles difficult. Because HLA typing was unavailable for some donors at each locus, only the typed subset was used in association tests. Most CMV-associated TCR beta chains appeared to be HLA-restricted in a later analysis, and the HLA associations seemed to be driven largely by CMV exposure. This cohort had only TCR beta chains sequenced, and the lack of alpha or paired-chain data limited which features could be detected. A cluster of highly shared sequence variants was judged likely to represent a technical artifact of the sequencing pipeline. Linkage disequilibrium might explain the correlated functional status among segregating V segments, but an unknown experimental factor could not be ruled out. In a later analysis, HLA-associated TCR beta chains were found to be more clonally expanded and to have lower generation probabilities than equally common non-associated chains. According to the authors, the approach could potentially be generalized to other disease states and immunological phenotypes. The presence/absence analyses assumed that sequencing depth was roughly uniform across donors, and that assumption may not be true. Immune exposure information for the cohort was limited to CMV serostatus. The classifier was reported to diagnose cytomegalovirus status with high specificity and sensitivity in both the original cohort and the validation cohort. Broadly in line with IMGT annotations, most TCR beta V segments showed up in productive rearrangements about 87% or about 30% of the time in an earlier analysis of 587 of the donors.

For this chain, trimming is 8 bases at the V end and 0 bases at the J end, and the number of junction bases without a gene match is 13. Including cysteine and phenylalanine, the CDR3 has 17 amino acids. The only DNA kept is the CDR3, 51 bases in frame from the first base. CDR1 GTSNPN and CDR2 SVGIG were looked up in the germline V gene (reference sequence). Libraries were made using the immunoSEQ multiplex PCR assay. For the multiplex PCR, a mixture combining 60 forward primers for TCR Vbeta segments and 13 reverse primers for TCR Jbeta segments was used. The CDR3 region of rearranged TCR beta genes was amplified from genomic DNA by a multiplex PCR assay. On the Illumina HiSeq System, the amplified TCR beta libraries were sequenced as 87-base-pair reads. Concerning the study's data processing: In a later analysis, tens of millions of unique TCR beta chains were counted across the 650 to 750 repertoires, and roughly 11 million of these chains were shared by at least two donors. To remove PCR and sequencing errors, raw reads were error-corrected and collapsed into unique sequences using a nearest-neighbor algorithm that merged closely related sequences. V, D and J gene segments were assigned by aligning CDR3 sequences to IMGT reference sequences. Each retained sequence needed at least a six-nucleotide match to both a V gene segment and a J gene segment. Rearrangements were classified as productive when the CDR3 lacked stop codons and remained in frame with V and J, and all other rearrangements were classified as non-productive. Following IMGT convention, CDR3 was defined as the stretch from the second conserved V-encoded cysteine to the conserved J-encoded phenylalanine. The earlier analysis of about 610 of the donors excluded sequences that lacked an unambiguous match to a single V gene segment. In an earlier analysis of approximately 590 of the donors, a V segment was called functional when productive rearrangements were above 56.7%, and segregating when the standard deviation between donors exceeded 5%. To diagnose cytomegalovirus status from the catalog of TCR beta chain sequences, a statistical classification framework was built. A later analysis assigned V and J genes by comparing TCR nucleotide sequences with IMGT/GENE-DB human TR gene sequences. Using the TCRdist pipeline, a later analysis assigned CDR3 sequences along with most-parsimonious VDJ recombination scenarios. A later analysis defined each TCR beta chain by its CDR3 amino acid sequence plus V-gene family, and excluded reads lacking a unique V-gene family. A later analysis removed 600 or so highly shared, low-generation-probability nucleotide sequences to deal with suspected cross-contamination and a sequencing artifact. In a later analysis, a clonal expansion index was calculated for each public chain from normalized within-repertoire ranks of inferred template counts. In a later analysis, generation probabilities were computed with a VDJ recombination model fitted to out-of-frame rearrangements, and the resulting probabilities were checked against IGoR. A later analysis scored TCR-TCR, TCR-HLA and TCR-CMV co-occurrence with hypergeometric tests, applying a repertoire-size bias correction to TCR pairs. In a later analysis, false discovery rates were estimated by permuting HLA or CMV assignments 20 times. In a later analysis, co-occurring TCRs were grouped using DBSCAN, with TCRdist sequence similarity added in when clustering inside HLA-allele-positive subsets. For co-occurrence clustering, repertoires with fewer than 30,000 or more than 120,000 public chains were excluded, along with five repertoires with anomalous nucleotide sharing. TCRdb took over this immuneACCESS table, retaining in-frame rearrangements with V and J assigned. Such tables are incomplete; in checked studies, under half of the missing clones stem from an unresolved V gene, and the remainder is unexplained. V and J calls and clone size follow that table, whereas D and trimming were derived from the DNA. The sample yields about 130,000 clones; roughly 78% were counted once. The ten largest clones represent 1% of the sample.

This clone was seen more than once but under ten times. Its antigen is still unknown. No base quality values were provided; no much bigger clone lies one nucleotide off. In total, around 600 healthy bone marrow donors made up the cohort. All cohort members were sampled while nominally healthy, although unrecorded immune exposures were likely present. The donor tested CMV seronegative, placing the donor among the 350 or so seronegative members of the cohort. A peripheral blood sample was provided by each donor, and peripheral blood mononuclear cells were used for TCR beta sequencing. The Qiagen DNeasy Blood Extraction Kit was used to extract genomic DNA from the blood cell samples.

Here the chain combines TRBV30 and TRBJ2-2; a stretch of 9 junction bases matches TRBD2. Material for sequencing was PBMCs. The source of this sequence is a man aged 40-55 years in good health and CMV-seronegative. The CDR3 region has the sequence CATVASGIIANTGELFF. The DNA is TGTGCCACAGTGGCTAGCGGGATAATAGCGAACACCGGGGAGCTGTTTTTT.